This T cell receptor (beta chain) was documented in a study of Graves' ophthalmopathy and Graves' hyperthyroidism. Per the germline V gene, CDR1 is KGHDR and CDR2 is SFDVKD. This CDR3 has 15 amino acids. Trimming cost V 1 base and J 5 bases, with 11 bases left between them. RNA transcripts served as template for amplifying TCR beta CDR3 sequences. HTBI primers served in a first-round RT-PCR, which a second-round multiplex PCR followed. TCRdb independently ran MiXCR on the multiplex PCR reads; one entry per CDR3 protein. Among 1 million to 1.3 million distinct CDR3 sequences listed, 35% to 45% were seen once.

This TCR was recovered from an adult man with Graves' hyperthyroidism. The material sequenced was peripheral blood or thyroid tissue (not recorded which). This rearrangement joins TRBV24-1 to TRBJ1-3; D is uncertain. CDR3 nucleotides: TGTGCCACCAGTGATTTCGGGGAATGTCGAAACACCATATATTTT. This encodes CATSDFGECRNTIYF.